Listed below are T cell receptor beta chains from one sample, sequenced in a study of CD8 T cells in Susac syndrome. TCRdb called the immunoSEQ multiplex PCR reads again in MiXCR, with one record for every CDR3 protein. The table lists some 120,000 distinct CDR3 sequences, 94% of them singletons. The sample was CD4+ T cells from PBMCs. The source is a human donor with multiple sclerosis. The CDR3 runs from the conserved cysteine through the conserved F or W. A D gene is named only where the DNA matches it firmly. Rows give clone size only sometimes, using once, few, many, or a class for an expanded clone.

v_gene: TRBV12-3/TRBV12-4
abundance: once
d_gene: NA
CDR3aa: CASSLDGQETQYF

v_gene: TRBV6-5
abundance: NA
d_gene: TRBD1
CDR3aa: CASSYSGLGTGGVHEQYF

v_gene: TRBV15
abundance: NA
d_gene: NA
CDR3aa: CATSRDLPPDTQYF

v_gene: TRBV14
abundance: NA
d_gene: NA
CDR3aa: CASSQEEGPLVQETQYF

v_gene: TRBV27
abundance: NA
d_gene: TRBD1
CDR3aa: CASSKDRGRETEAFF

v_gene: TRBV14
abundance: NA
d_gene: TRBD1
CDR3aa: CASSLDRVGLGELFF

v_gene: TRBV30
abundance: few
d_gene: NA
CDR3aa: CAWRTGGRLAFF

v_gene: TRBV18
abundance: NA
d_gene: NA
CDR3aa: CASSLRDERDYGYTF

v_gene: TRBV6-5
abundance: NA
d_gene: NA
CDR3aa: CASSRGGTTNEKLFF

v_gene: TRBV12-3/TRBV12-4
abundance: NA
d_gene: NA
CDR3aa: CASTLGASPLHF

v_gene: TRBV7-2
abundance: NA
d_gene: NA
CDR3aa: CASSRPGAGELFF

v_gene: TRBV19
abundance: NA
d_gene: TRBD1
CDR3aa: CASLVNRPGQGRGYTF

v_gene: TRBV29-1
abundance: NA
d_gene: NA
CDR3aa: CSVDGSGAEAFF

v_gene: TRBV5-4
abundance: NA
d_gene: NA
CDR3aa: CASSPNRASYGYTF

v_gene: TRBV6-5
abundance: NA
d_gene: NA
CDR3aa: CASSYSGSGELFF

v_gene: TRBV3-1
abundance: NA
d_gene: NA
CDR3aa: CASNPNGGLTEAFF

v_gene: TRBV6-6
abundance: NA
d_gene: NA
CDR3aa: CASSLTVSSTDTQYF

v_gene: TRBV7-6
abundance: NA
d_gene: NA
CDR3aa: CASSLAGDGVYEQYF

v_gene: TRBV10-3
abundance: NA
d_gene: NA
CDR3aa: CAISEAPRGSEAFF

v_gene: TRBV6-1
abundance: once
d_gene: TRBD2
CDR3aa: CASRFGTSGNEQYF

v_gene: TRBV5-1
abundance: NA
d_gene: NA
CDR3aa: CASSLPVRGESGSTDTQYF

v_gene: TRBV5-6
abundance: NA
d_gene: NA
CDR3aa: CASSSSGLYNEQFF

v_gene: TRBV29-1
abundance: NA
d_gene: NA
CDR3aa: CSVTNGNIQYF

v_gene: TRBV19
abundance: NA
d_gene: NA
CDR3aa: CASSGRAYNEQFF

v_gene: TRBV29-1
abundance: few
d_gene: NA
CDR3aa: CSDTGNYGYTF

v_gene: TRBV2
abundance: NA
d_gene: NA
CDR3aa: CASSGAGTPRDTQYF

v_gene: TRBV5-1
abundance: NA
d_gene: NA
CDR3aa: CASSLDRTAEANYGYTF

v_gene: TRBV4-3
abundance: NA
d_gene: NA
CDR3aa: CASSQGVGGNYGYTF

v_gene: TRBV15
abundance: NA
d_gene: TRBD1
CDR3aa: CATSGGANYGYTF

v_gene: TRBV29-1
abundance: NA
d_gene: TRBD1
CDR3aa: CSVAGQGAGGYTF

v_gene: TRBV9
abundance: NA
d_gene: TRBD2
CDR3aa: CASSALGLAGGHGELFF

v_gene: TRBV6-6
abundance: NA
d_gene: NA
CDR3aa: CAVSRERSEAFF

v_gene: TRBV27
abundance: NA
d_gene: NA
CDR3aa: CASRLQDSLNQPQHF

v_gene: TRBV19
abundance: NA
d_gene: TRBD2
CDR3aa: CASSSRTSNVHEQYF

v_gene: TRBV6-5
abundance: NA
d_gene: NA
CDR3aa: CASRVKGYGYTF

v_gene: TRBV27
abundance: NA
d_gene: TRBD1
CDR3aa: CASSPTGDSFGYTF

v_gene: TRBV5-4
abundance: NA
d_gene: NA
CDR3aa: CASSLVSRQETQYF

v_gene: TRBV30
abundance: NA
d_gene: TRBD1
CDR3aa: CAWKTTAGGSYTF

v_gene: TRBV7-2
abundance: NA
d_gene: NA
CDR3aa: CASSPMGSSYNEQFF

v_gene: TRBV4-1
abundance: NA
d_gene: NA
CDR3aa: CASSQQGLNYGYTF

v_gene: TRBV7-2
abundance: NA
d_gene: TRBD1
CDR3aa: CASSLEGTVSGNTIYF

v_gene: TRBV4-2
abundance: once
d_gene: NA
CDR3aa: CASSQDRGEANEKLFF

v_gene: TRBV6-5
abundance: NA
d_gene: TRBD2
CDR3aa: CASSYGGTSAYEQYF

v_gene: TRBV3-1
abundance: NA
d_gene: TRBD2
CDR3aa: CASSQTSGRAETQYF

v_gene: TRBV5-4
abundance: once
d_gene: TRBD2
CDR3aa: CASSFGLAGLYEQYF

v_gene: TRBV30
abundance: NA
d_gene: NA
CDR3aa: CAWSLLPGPDTQYF

v_gene: TRBV12-3/TRBV12-4
abundance: NA
d_gene: NA
CDR3aa: CASRRRVSDYGYTF

v_gene: TRBV18
abundance: NA
d_gene: TRBD2
CDR3aa: CASSPLGTTYEQYF

v_gene: TRBV20-1
abundance: NA
d_gene: TRBD1
CDR3aa: CSARDPVGDRGRGTEAFF

v_gene: TRBV29-1
abundance: NA
d_gene: NA
CDR3aa: CSVEVTRGTGLYEQYF

v_gene: TRBV7-9
abundance: NA
d_gene: NA
CDR3aa: CASSLGTESTGELFF

v_gene: TRBV7-2
abundance: NA
d_gene: TRBD1
CDR3aa: CASSLGGTGETQYF

v_gene: TRBV12-3/TRBV12-4
abundance: NA
d_gene: NA
CDR3aa: CASRGQYNQPQHF

v_gene: TRBV5-1
abundance: NA
d_gene: NA
CDR3aa: CASSLLGTFTDTQYF

v_gene: TRBV29-1
abundance: NA
d_gene: TRBD1
CDR3aa: CSVEASLTGVDIQYF